This T cell receptor beta chain is drawn from a study of blood T cell repertoires in COVID-19. For the study at large: Nucleic acid was either cDNA or gDNA, and it came from T cells, B-cell-depleted T cells, or PBMCs.

Clones were read by immunoSEQ multiplex PCR, and TCRdb kept only the in-frame ones, dropping some. The table records 95,000 to 110,000 clones, less than 90% of them present only once. The sequenced material came from peripheral blood. The TCR sequence derives from a human donor in a cohort sampled during active COVID-19.

The CDR3 loop is CASSLTGGLRETQYF. CDR3 coding DNA: TGTGCCAGCAGCTTGACAGGGGGCTTAAGAGAGACCCAGTACTTC. The chain links TRBV5-4 to TRBJ2-5, with 9 nucleotides matching TRBD1. CDR1 and CDR2 from the germline V gene are SGHNT and YYREEE (reference sequence). With 1 base clipped from V and 4 bases from J, the junction kept 5 bases outside the gene matches. The CDR3 is made up of 15 amino acids.